This paragraph covers one T cell receptor (beta chain) sequence. The sample belongs to a study of T cell changes during pregnancy in multiple sclerosis. Germline-derived CDR1 and CDR2 are SGDLS and YYNGEE. The CDR3 has 15 residues. V lost 3 bases to trimming and J lost 0 bases; unmatched junction nucleotides: 2. TCRdb's copy holds only in-frame clones and misses some; the assay was immunoSEQ multiplex PCR. The sample holds around 56,000 clones, just over 90% seen once. Sample: peripheral blood, taken in the first trimester of pregnancy. The V gene is TRBV9, the J gene TRBJ1-4; 7 nucleotides agree with TRBD1. This receptor was taken from a female donor in good health, enrolled as a control in a pregnancy study. The chain's CDR3 is CASSGQGATNEKLFF. The CDR3 DNA reads TGTGCCAGCAGCGGACAGGGTGCAACTAATGAAAAACTGTTTTTT.